This paragraph covers one TCR beta chain sequence. Germline loops: CDR1 SGHRS, CDR2 YFSETQ. The V gene end was trimmed by 3 bases and the J gene end by 7 bases; junction bases not matched to a gene: 5. CDR3 length: 14 amino acids. This specimen belongs to a study of PD-L1 blockade in urothelial cancer. Each PCR received spiked synthetic TCR analog templates. Measured with immunoSEQ multiplex PCR; TCRdb has only the in-frame clones, and not every one. Of approximately 100,000 clones listed, 70% to 90% are singletons. Time point noted: pretreatment peripheral blood. Patients' urothelial carcinoma was locally advanced or metastatic. The study collected 1 to 8 samples per patient, pretreatment and on-treatment.

The specimen was PBMCs, collected around atezolizumab (anti-PD-L1) treatment. This receptor was taken from a woman aged 80 or over with urothelial cancer. This chain connects TRBV5-1 to TRBJ2-1; 9 bases agree with TRBD1. As DNA, the CDR3 is TGCGCCAGCAGCTCAACGGACAGGGGAAATGAGCAGTTCTTC. Its protein product is CASSSTDRGNEQFF.